This T cell receptor (beta chain) was obtained from a study of blood T cell repertoires in COVID-19. With V trimmed by 5 bases and J by 5 bases, 4 bases remained unmatched. CDR3 length equals 13 residues. Germline V gives CDR1 SGHTA, CDR2 FQGNSA. Using immunoSEQ multiplex PCR, the repertoire was profiled, and TCRdb retains in-frame clones only, with some absent. Of about 69,000 clones listed, around 79% were seen once; the top ten hold 16%. V is TRBV7-2 and J is TRBJ2-7, with 9 bases matching TRBD1. This sequence was found in a man in his 60s with acute or convalescent COVID-19. Sequencing was carried out using peripheral blood. The CDR3 here is CASSRDRVNEQYF. In nucleotides, the CDR3 is TGTGCCAGCAGCCGGGACAGGGTAAACGAGCAGTACTTC.